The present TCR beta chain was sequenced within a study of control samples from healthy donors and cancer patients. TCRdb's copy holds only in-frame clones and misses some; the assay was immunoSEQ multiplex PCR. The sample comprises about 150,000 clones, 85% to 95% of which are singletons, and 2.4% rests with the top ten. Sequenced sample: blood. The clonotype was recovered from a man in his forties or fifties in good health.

The CDR3: CASSSGSFNEQFF. The CDR3, as DNA: TGCGCCAGCAGTAGCGGGAGTTTCAATGAGCAGTTCTTC. The chain has TRBV10-2 and TRBJ2-1; 8 nucleotides align to TRBD2. The CDR3 is made up of 13 amino acids. Germline V gives CDR1 WSHSY, CDR2 SAAADI. V gave up 5 bases and J gave up 6 bases; unmatched junction bases: 3.